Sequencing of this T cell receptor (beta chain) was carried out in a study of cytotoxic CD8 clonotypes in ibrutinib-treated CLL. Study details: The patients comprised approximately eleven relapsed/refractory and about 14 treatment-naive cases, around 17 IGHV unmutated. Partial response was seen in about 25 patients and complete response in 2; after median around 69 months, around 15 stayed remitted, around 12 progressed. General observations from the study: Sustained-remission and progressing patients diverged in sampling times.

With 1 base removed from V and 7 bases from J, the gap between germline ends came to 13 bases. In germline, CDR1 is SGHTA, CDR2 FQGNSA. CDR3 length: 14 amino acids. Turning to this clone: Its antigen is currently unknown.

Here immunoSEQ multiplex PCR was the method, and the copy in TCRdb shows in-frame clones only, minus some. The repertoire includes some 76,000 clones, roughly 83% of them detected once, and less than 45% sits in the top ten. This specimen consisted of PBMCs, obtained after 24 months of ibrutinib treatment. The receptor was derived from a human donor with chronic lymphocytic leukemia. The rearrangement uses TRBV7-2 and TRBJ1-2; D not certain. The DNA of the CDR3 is TGTGCCAGCAGCTTAGGGCCGCAGGAAGGTGGCTACACCTTC. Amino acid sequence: CASSLGPQEGGYTF.